This TCR beta chain was documented in a study of T cell responses to AZD1222 COVID-19 vaccine. Study results and limitations: Spike-specific TCR repertoires showed rising breadth and depth after two AZD1222 doses.

Method: immunoSEQ multiplex PCR; TCRdb's copy keeps in-frame clones and lacks some. There are 95,000 to 130,000 clones in the sample; roughly 90% occur only once, and 6% to 8% lies in the top ten. The CDR3 spans 15 residues. The J segment lost 5 bases and the V segment lost 2 bases, leaving 6 bases of the junction unmatched. Germline lookup yields CDR1 MNHEY and CDR2 SMNVEV (reference sequence). As to this clone: What it recognizes is unknown.

The clonotype originates from an adult in good health. This rearrangement joins TRBV27 to TRBJ1-2; TRBD1 agrees at 9 bases. Specimen: peripheral blood, collected on day 0 of AZD1222 vaccination. The chain's CDR3 is CASSLEGQGRYGYTF. The CDR3 DNA reads as TGTGCCAGCAGTTTAGAGGGACAGGGAAGATATGGCTACACCTTC.